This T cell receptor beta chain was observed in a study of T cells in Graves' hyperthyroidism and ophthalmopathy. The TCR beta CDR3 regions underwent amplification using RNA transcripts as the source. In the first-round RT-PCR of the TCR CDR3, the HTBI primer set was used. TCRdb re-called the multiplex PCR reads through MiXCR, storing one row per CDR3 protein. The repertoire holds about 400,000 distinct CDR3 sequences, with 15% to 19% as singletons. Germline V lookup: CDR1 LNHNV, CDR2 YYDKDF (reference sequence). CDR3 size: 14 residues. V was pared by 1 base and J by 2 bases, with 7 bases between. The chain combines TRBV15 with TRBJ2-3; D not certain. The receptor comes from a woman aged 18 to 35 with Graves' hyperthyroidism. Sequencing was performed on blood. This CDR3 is CATSRAQTTDTQYF. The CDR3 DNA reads TGTGCCACCAGCAGAGCCCAGACCACAGATACGCAGTATTTT.